This TCR beta chain was captured in a study of shared clonotypes between healthy human individuals. About the study: Contributing individuals were a couple of females and a few males aged 18 to 49.

Sorted-subset replicate PCRs used 150 to 250 ng of genomic DNA. This amount corresponded to approximately 30,000 T cell genomes. Methods used by the authors: With immunoSEQ giving junction-only sequences and no quality scores, filtering differed. Clones were read by immunoSEQ multiplex PCR, and TCRdb kept only the in-frame ones, dropping some. That table gives V, J and clone size, and the DNA gave D and trimming. Of about 1 million clones in the sample, about 77% were seen once. The CDR3 extends over 15 amino acids. Trimming shortened V by 2 bases and J by 0 bases, and 11 bases separated the two germline ends. The germline V gene has CDR1 SGHKS and CDR2 YYEKEE (reference sequence).

Sequencing used memory CD4+ T cells sorted from blood. Noted subset: CD45RA-negative fraction. The chain is built from TRBV5-5 and TRBJ1-1; no firm D call. This clonotype was sampled from a man aged 18-30 years in good health. CDR3 in DNA: TGTGCCAGCAGCTTTCGGTCCGCGATGAACACTGAAGCTTTCTTT. As protein: CASSFRSAMNTEAFF.